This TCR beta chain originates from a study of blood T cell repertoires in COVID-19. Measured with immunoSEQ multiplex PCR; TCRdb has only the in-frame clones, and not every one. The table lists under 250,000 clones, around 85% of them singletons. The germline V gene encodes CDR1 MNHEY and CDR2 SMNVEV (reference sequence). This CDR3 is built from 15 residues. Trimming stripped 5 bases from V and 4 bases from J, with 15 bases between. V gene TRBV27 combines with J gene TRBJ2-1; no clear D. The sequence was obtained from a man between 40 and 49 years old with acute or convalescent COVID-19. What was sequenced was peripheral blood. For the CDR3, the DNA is TGTGCCAGCAGTACCCCGCTGGCTGAATACAATGAGCAGTTCTTC. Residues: CASSTPLAEYNEQFF.